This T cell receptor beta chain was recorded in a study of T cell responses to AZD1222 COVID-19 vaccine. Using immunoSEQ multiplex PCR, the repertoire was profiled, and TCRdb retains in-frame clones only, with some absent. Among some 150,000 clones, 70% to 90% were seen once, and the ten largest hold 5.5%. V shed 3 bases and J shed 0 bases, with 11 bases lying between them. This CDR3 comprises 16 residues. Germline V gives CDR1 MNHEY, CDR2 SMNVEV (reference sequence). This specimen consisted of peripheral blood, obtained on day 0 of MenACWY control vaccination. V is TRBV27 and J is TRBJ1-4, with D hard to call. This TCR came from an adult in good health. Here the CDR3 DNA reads TGTGCCAGCAGTTTTGGTTGGGCCTCAACTAATGAAAAACTGTTTTTT. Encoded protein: CASSFGWASTNEKLFF.